This TCR beta chain appears in the sequencing data of a study of tumor-infiltrating lymphocytes in primary liver carcinoma. Overall study context: Patients diagnosed with primary liver carcinoma received treatment through surgical resection. Tumors were stage T1-T3 N0M0, roughly 4 to 11 cm across.

Germline CDR1 reads SEHNR; CDR2 reads FQNEAQ (reference sequence). The CDR3 covers 15 residues. Regarding this clonotype: A junction boundary mismatches the germline segment, possibly from a read error.

Germline DNA was extracted alongside blood RNA, which was obtained from unsorted whole blood. Investigators obtained four milliliters of peripheral blood ahead of surgery. The template, roughly 0.45 ug total RNA, yielded TCR beta cDNA made with a constant-region primer. Construction of TCR beta libraries relied on three successive nested multiplex PCR rounds employing slightly modified ARM-PCR. The opening two PCR rounds, ten to eleven cycles each, paired TRBV1-TRBV30 forward primers with a C-beta reverse primer. TCRdb called the multiplex PCR reads again in MiXCR, with one record for every CDR3 protein. Of 300,000 to 400,000 distinct CDR3 sequences listed, approximately 65% are singletons.

Sequencing was performed on peripheral blood. The chain carries TRBV7-9 and TRBJ1-2; the D gene is possibly TRBD1 (5 bases). This receptor was obtained from a man in his forties with primary liver carcinoma and hepatitis B virus infection. CDR3: CASSLSDTSNYGNTF. CDR3 in DNA: TGTGCCAGCAGCTTATCGGACACGTCTAACTATGGCAACACGTTC.